Following are 15 T cell receptor beta chains from one sample sequenced in a study of blood T cell repertoires in COVID-19. Libraries were prepared by immunoSEQ multiplex PCR; TCRdb keeps only in-frame clonotypes and omits some of them. The table records 250,000 or so clones, about 86% of them present only once. The material sequenced was peripheral blood. These receptors originate from a man older than 75 with acute or convalescent COVID-19.

V usage is TRBV27 and J usage is TRBJ1-4; D may be TRBD1 (5 bases). Germline V gene lookup returns CDR1 MNHEY and CDR2 SMNVEV (reference sequence). Trimming shortened V by 4 bases and J by 7 bases, and 19 bases separated the two germline ends. This CDR3 has 16 residues. CDR3 in DNA: TGTGCCAGCAGTTCATTCTTCGGGGGGTTGAGTGAAAAACTGTTTTTT. Translating it yields CASSSFFGGLSEKLFF.

V is TRBV12-3 or TRBV12-4 and J is TRBJ1-1, with 8 bases that match TRBD1. The CDR3 runs 13 residues. Trimming cost V 11 bases and J 5 bases; bases outside gene matches: 10. CDR3 residues: CASLSRGRTEAFF. The CDR3 coding sequence is TGTGCCTCGTTAAGCAGGGGGCGGACTGAAGCTTTCTTT.

This chain joins TRBV4-1 and TRBJ2-2; 12 nucleotides line up with TRBD1. The V gene end was trimmed by 4 bases and the J gene end by 3 bases; junction bases not matched to a gene: 9. This CDR3 is 18 amino acids long. Germline V lookup: CDR1 MGHRA, CDR2 YSYEKL. CDR3 loop: CASSPTGTGGPYTGELFF. DNA for the CDR3: TGCGCCAGCAGCCCCACCGGGACAGGGGGCCCCTACACCGGGGAGCTGTTTTTT.

The CDR3 region is CASRRDSNYGYTF. The CDR3, as DNA: TGTGCCAGCAGACGGGACAGCAACTATGGCTACACCTTC. V is TRBV2 and J is TRBJ1-2; 7 bases align to TRBD1. CDR3 length: 13 residues. CDR1 and CDR2 from the germline V gene are SNHLY and FYNNEI. V trimming: 6 bases; J trimming: 2 bases; junction bases outside the gene matches: 3. The full variable domain, with the rest looked up from reference TRBV2 and TRBJ1-2, is EPEVTQTPSHQVTQMGQEVILRCVPISNHLYFYWYRQILGQKVEFLVSFYNNEISEKSEIFDDQFSVERPDGSNFTLKIRSTKLEDSAMYFCASRRDSNYGYTFGSGTRLTVV.

CDR3 sequence reads: CASSQDPGGGAIREQFF. CDR3 nucleotides: TGTGCCAGCAGCCAAGATCCTGGCGGGGGGGCTATACGGGAGCAGTTCTTC. The chain uses TRBV4-2 and TRBJ2-1, with 9 bases identical to TRBD2. The CDR3 is made up of 17 amino acids. Per germline, CDR1 LGHNA and CDR2 YNFKEQ. J gave up 10 bases and V 0 bases, and 13 bases lay outside the gene matches.

The rearrangement links TRBV5-1 to TRBJ1-2; 11 bases are shared with TRBD1. With V trimmed by 0 bases and J by 2 bases, 3 bases remained unmatched. The CDR3 has 16 residues. The germline V gene encodes CDR1 SGHRS and CDR2 YFSETQ. The DNA for the CDR3 is TGCGCCAGCAGCTTGGGGACAGGGGGCAGGAACTATGGCTACACCTTC. It translates to CASSLGTGGRNYGYTF.

The chain has TRBV12-3 or TRBV12-4 and TRBJ2-1, with a weak D call TRBD2 (5 bases). The V end lost 6 bases, the J end lost 13 bases, and 13 bases lay between the germline ends. The CDR3 loop spans 11 amino acids. Here the CDR3 reads CASSSPGIQFF. CDR3 coding DNA: TGTGCCAGCAGCTCTCCGGGAATTCAGTTCTTC.

This clone was counted a few times. The chain has TRBV24-1 and TRBJ2-7; tentative D call: TRBD2 (6 bases). The V and J ends lost 7 bases and 4 bases respectively, with 13 bases between them. This CDR3 spans 13 amino acids. The germline gives CDR1 KGHDR, CDR2 SFDVKD. CDR3 nucleotide sequence: TGTGCCACCAGCCCGGCGGGGCGGTACGAGCAGTACTTC. Translating gives CATSPAGRYEQYF.

The J gene is TRBJ2-1, the V gene TRBV18; 9 bases are shared with TRBD2. CDR1 KGHSH and CDR2 LQKENI come from the germline V gene. V lost 1 base to trimming and J lost 7 bases; unmatched junction nucleotides: 8. CDR3 size: 16 residues. This chain's CDR3 is CASSPLGGRAGNEQFF. The CDR3 nucleotides read TGTGCCAGCTCACCACTGGGCGGGAGGGCCGGAAATGAGCAGTTCTTC.

This clone was found many times. V is TRBV7-2 and J is TRBJ2-7; a possible D gene is TRBD1 (7 bases). This CDR3 region has 15 residues. Germline CDR1 and CDR2: SGHTA and FQGNSA. V lost 5 bases to trimming and J lost 3 bases, with 17 bases between them. The CDR3 region is CASSPQGGLYYEQYF. CDR3 sequence (DNA): TGTGCCAGCAGCCCCCAGGGGGGATTATACTACGAGCAGTACTTC.

The rearrangement joins TRBV19 to TRBJ1-4; possible D gene TRBD1, 6 bases. The length of the CDR3 is 14 residues. The V gene's germline CDR1 is LNHDA and CDR2 SQIVND (reference sequence). V was cut by 6 bases and J by 11 bases, with 19 bases left in between. CDR3 amino acids: CASSVRDNHLKLFF. The CDR3 region has the DNA TGTGCCAGTAGCGTCCGGGACAACCACCTCAAACTGTTTTTT.

The rearrangement links TRBV6-5 to TRBJ2-2, with a weak D call TRBD1 (5 bases). V gave up 7 bases and J gave up 7 bases, with 16 bases separating them. This CDR3 has 14 residues. Germline V CDR1 and CDR2: MNHEY, SVGAGI. CDR3 sequence (DNA): TGTGCCAGCACCGACGTGTGGGGCCACGGGGAGCTGTTTTTT. Amino acids: CASTDVWGHGELFF.

This sequence joins TRBV28 and TRBJ2-7, with D possibly being TRBD2 (6 bases). Trimming pared 5 bases from V and 3 bases from J, leaving 8 bases between. This CDR3 has 12 amino acids. Germline V gene sequence: CDR1 MDHEN, CDR2 SYDVKM. The CDR3 reads CASSGGDYEQYF. The CDR3 nucleotides read TGTGCCAGCAGTGGAGGGGACTACGAGCAGTACTTC.

For this clone: In the same sample, other DNA sequences code for this CDR3. V is TRBV7-9 and J is TRBJ1-5; 8 bases align to TRBD1. The CDR3 is 14 residues long. Germline V gene lookup returns CDR1 SEHNR and CDR2 FQNEAQ (reference sequence). V shed 2 bases and J 4 bases; nucleotides not matched to a gene: 1. The CDR3 bases are TGTGCCAGCAGCTTAACAGGGGGAAATCAGCCCCAGCATTTT. Amino acids: CASSLTGGNQPQHF.

The V and J genes are TRBV19 and TRBJ1-5, with D tentatively TRBD1 (6 bases). Germline CDR1 is LNHDA and CDR2 is SQIVND (reference sequence). V lost 5 bases and J 5 bases, leaving 13 bases between the germline ends. The CDR3 spans 14 residues. The CDR3 DNA reads TGTGCCAGTAGTTTTGGACAGAGGGATCAGCCCCAGCATTTT. It specifies CASSFGQRDQPQHF.